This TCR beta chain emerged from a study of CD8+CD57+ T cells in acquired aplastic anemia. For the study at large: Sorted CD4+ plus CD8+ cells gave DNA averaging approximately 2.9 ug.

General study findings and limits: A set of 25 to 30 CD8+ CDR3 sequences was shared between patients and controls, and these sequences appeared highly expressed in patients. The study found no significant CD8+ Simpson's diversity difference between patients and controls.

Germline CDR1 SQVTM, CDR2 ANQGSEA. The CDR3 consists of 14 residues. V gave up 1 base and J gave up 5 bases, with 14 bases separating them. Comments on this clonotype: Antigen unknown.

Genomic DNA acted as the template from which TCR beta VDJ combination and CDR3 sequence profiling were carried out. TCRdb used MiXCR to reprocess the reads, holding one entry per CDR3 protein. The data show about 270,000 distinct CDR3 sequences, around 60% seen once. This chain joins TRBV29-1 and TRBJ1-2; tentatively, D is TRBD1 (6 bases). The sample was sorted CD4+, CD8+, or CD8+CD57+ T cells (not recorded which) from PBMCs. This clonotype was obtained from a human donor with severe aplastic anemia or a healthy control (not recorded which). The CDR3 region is CSVEGAARGYGYTF. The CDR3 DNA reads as TGCAGCGTTGAAGGCGCGGCCAGGGGATATGGCTACACCTTC.